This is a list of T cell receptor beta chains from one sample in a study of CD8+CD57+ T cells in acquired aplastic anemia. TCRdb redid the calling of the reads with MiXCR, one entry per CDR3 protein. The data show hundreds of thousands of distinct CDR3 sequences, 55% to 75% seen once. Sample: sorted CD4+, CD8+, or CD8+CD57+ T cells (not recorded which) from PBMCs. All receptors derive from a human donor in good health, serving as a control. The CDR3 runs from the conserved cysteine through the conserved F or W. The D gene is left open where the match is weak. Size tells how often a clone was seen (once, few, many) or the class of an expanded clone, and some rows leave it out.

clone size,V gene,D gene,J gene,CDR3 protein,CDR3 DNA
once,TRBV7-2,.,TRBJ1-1,CASSRGQADYDNNAFF,TGTGCCAGCAGTCGAGGGCAGGCGGACTATGACAACAACGCTTTCTTT
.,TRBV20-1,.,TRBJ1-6,CSARERGRSPLHF,TGCAGTGCGAGAGAACGGGGTAGATCACCCCTCCACTTT
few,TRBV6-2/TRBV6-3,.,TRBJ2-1,CASHPAGRSYNEQFF,TGTGCCAGTCACCCGGCGGGGCGATCCTACAATGAGCAGTTCTTC
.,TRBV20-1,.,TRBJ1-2,CSAQHPGLANYGYTF,TGCAGTGCGCAGCACCCGGGACTAGCGAACTATGGCTACACCTTC
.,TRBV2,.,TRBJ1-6,CASSAREDLRNSPLHF,TGTGCCAGCAGCGCCAGGGAGGATTTAAGGAATTCACCCCTCCACTTT
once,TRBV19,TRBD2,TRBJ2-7,CASSIGLAGGSYEQYF,TGTGCCAGTAGTATCGGATTAGCGGGGGGATCCTACGAGCAGTACTTC
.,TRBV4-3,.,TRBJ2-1,CASSLNPPNHEQFF,TGCGCCAGCAGCTTAAACCCCCCTAACCATGAGCAGTTCTTC
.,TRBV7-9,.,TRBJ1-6,CASRPGFTINSPLHF,TGTGCCAGCAGGCCAGGGTTTACCATTAATTCACCCCTCCACTTT
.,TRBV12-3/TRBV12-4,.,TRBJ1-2,CASIQRAAYGYTF,TGTGCCAGCATTCAACGAGCAGCCTATGGCTACACCTTC
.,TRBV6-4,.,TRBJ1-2,CACSAAVYGYTF,TGTGCCTGCAGCGCGGCAGTCTATGGCTACACCTTC
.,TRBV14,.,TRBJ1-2,CASSQWTDGYGETF,TGTGCCAGCAGCCAGTGGACCGATGGTTATGGCGAGACCTTC
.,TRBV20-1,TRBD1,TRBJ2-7,CSALGDRGYEQYF,TGCAGTGCTTTAGGGGACAGGGGCTACGAGCAGTACTTC
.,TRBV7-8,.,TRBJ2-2,CASSLDANQPQQFF,TGTGCCAGCAGCTTAGACGCCAATCAGCCCCAGCAGTTTTTT
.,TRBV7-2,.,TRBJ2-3,CASSLEPGRTNPSQYF,TGTGCCAGCAGCCTAGAACCGGGACGGACCAATCCGAGCCAGTATTTT